Listed here are 27 T cell receptor beta chains from one sample, sequenced in a study of blood T cell repertoires in COVID-19. Profiled with immunoSEQ multiplex PCR; TCRdb holds only in-frame clones, not every one. The sample lists some 130,000 clones, around 85% occurring once. Sequenced material: peripheral blood. The receptors originated from a human donor in a cohort sampled during active COVID-19.

This sequence joins TRBV3-1 (or the pseudogene TRBV3-2) and TRBJ2-5, with D maybe TRBD2 (5 bases). The V end was cut by 1 base, the J end by 2 bases, with 11 bases between. The CDR3 is 15 amino acids. CDR1 LGHDT and CDR2 YNNKEL come from the germline V gene (reference sequence). The CDR3 region is CASSQGTFPQETQYF. Here the CDR3 DNA reads TGTGCCAGCAGCCAAGGGACTTTTCCGCAAGAGACCCAGTACTTC.

The gene calls are TRBV5-4 and TRBJ1-5; D is unclear. The CDR3 covers 15 residues. Germline V CDR1 and CDR2: SGHNT, YYREEE (reference sequence). Trimming removed 1 base at V and 0 bases at J, with 8 bases between. For the CDR3, the DNA is TGTGCCAGCAGCTTGTGGGGAGGTAGCAATCAGCCCCAGCATTTT. Translation gives CASSLWGGSNQPQHF.

The J gene is TRBJ1-2, the V gene TRBV10-2, with no clear D. The CDR3 totals 14 residues. V was cut by 0 bases and J by 7 bases, with 12 bases left in between. Germline CDR1 WSHSY, CDR2 SAAADI. The CDR3 DNA reads TGCGCCAGCAGTGAGTCCCCGCGTCTTGGTGGCTACACCTTC. It specifies CASSESPRLGGYTF.

In this sample, this clone turned up once. The chain recombines TRBV19 with TRBJ2-5, with 7 nucleotides matching TRBD2. J lost 8 bases, V lost 3 bases, and 12 bases had no gene match. CDR1 and CDR2 (germline): LNHDA, SQIVND (reference sequence). This CDR3 contains 15 residues. DNA for the CDR3: TGTGCCAGTAGTATGGGGTTAGCGGGTGCAGGAACCCAGTACTTC. Translating gives CASSMGLAGAGTQYF.

The genes are TRBV5-4 and TRBJ2-3, with 11 positions matching TRBD2. The junction had 6 bases not matched to a gene; V was cut back by 0 bases and J by 3 bases. Germline CDR1 and CDR2: SGHNT and YYREEE (reference sequence). This CDR3 has 17 amino acids. The CDR3 sequence: CASSLAKASGRTDTQYF. CDR3 nucleotide sequence: TGTGCCAGCAGCTTGGCCAAGGCTAGCGGGAGGACAGATACGCAGTATTTT. The full variable domain, with the rest looked up from reference TRBV5-4 and TRBJ2-3, is ETGVTQSPTHLIKTRGQQVTLRCSSQSGHNTVSWYQQALGQGPQFIFQYYREEENGRGNFPPRFSGLQFPNYSSELNVNALELDDSALYLCASSLAKASGRTDTQYFGPGTRLTVL.

The chain employs TRBV7-2 and TRBJ2-7, with 7 positions matching TRBD1. The CDR3 loop spans 12 amino acids. V shed 5 bases, J shed 9 bases, and the junction held 7 bases outside the gene matches. CDR1 SGHTA and CDR2 FQGNSA come from the germline V gene. For the CDR3, the DNA is TGTGCCAGCAGCGTAGACAGGGTCGGGCAGTACTTC. It encodes CASSVDRVGQYF.

The chain employs TRBV11-2 and TRBJ1-1, with TRBD1 matching 7 bases. The germline V gene has CDR1 SGHAT and CDR2 FQNNGV. This CDR3 has 13 residues. The V gene end was trimmed by 5 bases and the J gene end by 10 bases; junction bases not matched to a gene: 10. The CDR3 region has the DNA TGTGCCAGCAGCCAAGGACAGGCTTTGGGAGCTTTCTTT. Translating gives CASSQGQALGAFF.

The chain combines TRBV2 with TRBJ1-2; 10 bases map to TRBD1. The CDR3 runs 14 residues. V lost 7 bases and J lost 7; bases outside the gene matches: 9. CDR1 and CDR2 from the germline V gene are SNHLY and FYNNEI. The CDR3: CASKPGQGFSGYTF. The CDR3 coding sequence is TGTGCCAGCAAACCGGGACAGGGGTTCTCTGGCTACACCTTC. Full variable domain (outside the CDR3, taken from reference TRBV2 and TRBJ1-2): EPEVTQTPSHQVTQMGQEVILRCVPISNHLYFYWYRQILGQKVEFLVSFYNNEISEKSEIFDDQFSVERPDGSNFTLKIRSTKLEDSAMYFCASKPGQGFSGYTFGSGTRLTVV.

V usage is TRBV7-2 and J usage is TRBJ2-7; TRBD1 aligns across 7 bases. J lost 3 bases, V lost 3 bases, and 11 bases had no gene match. The germline V gene encodes CDR1 SGHTA and CDR2 FQGNSA. The CDR3 runs 16 residues. The CDR3 bases are TGTGCCAGCAGCTTTTCCGGGACAGTCTCTGGCTACGAGCAGTACGTC. Protein sequence: CASSFSGTVSGYEQYV.

This clone was detected once. Here the CDR3 reads CAISAQLNTEAFF. As DNA, the CDR3 is TGTGCCATCAGTGCGCAGTTGAACACTGAAGCTTTCTTT. V usage is TRBV10-3 and J usage is TRBJ1-1; D ambiguous. CDR1 is ENHRY, CDR2 SYGVKD, per germline. V lost 4 bases and J lost 0, with 6 bases in between. This CDR3 region has 13 residues.

The rearrangement uses TRBV7-2 and TRBJ2-2; no reliable D call. The CDR3 runs 13 residues. CDR1 is SGHTA, CDR2 FQGNSA, per germline. Trimming stripped 6 bases from V and 5 bases from J, with 10 bases between. The CDR3 here is CASRNSLTGELFF. The CDR3 nucleotides read TGTGCCAGCAGAAACAGCTTGACCGGGGAGCTGTTTTTT.

The rearrangement joins TRBV5-1 to TRBJ2-7, with 10 bases fitting TRBD2. V was clipped by 7 bases and J by 4 bases; unmatched bases: 8. CDR1 is SGHRS, CDR2 YFSETQ, per germline. CDR3 length: 14 residues. The DNA for the CDR3 is TGCGCCAGCGGCAGCGGGGGGGTGCCTTACGAGCAGTACTTC. Translated: CASGSGGVPYEQYF. Drawing the rest from reference TRBV5-1 and TRBJ2-7, the complete variable domain is KAGVTQTPRYLIKTRGQQVTLSCSPISGHRSVSWYQQTPGQGLQFLFEYFSETQRNKGNFPGRFSGRQFSNSRSEMNVSTLELGDSALYLCASGSGGVPYEQYFGPGTRLTVT.

This rearrangement joins TRBV2 to TRBJ2-5; 15 bases agree with TRBD2. The CDR3 is 17 amino acids. Germline assignment: CDR1 SNHLY and CDR2 FYNNEI. V lost 10 bases to trimming and J lost 3 bases; unmatched junction nucleotides: 12. CDR3 sequence: CATQSGLAGGGKETQYF. The CDR3, as DNA: TGTGCCACCCAGTCGGGACTAGCGGGAGGAGGTAAAGAGACCCAGTACTTC.

The chain combines TRBV5-1 with TRBJ2-6; D is perhaps TRBD2 (5 bases). This CDR3 comprises 16 residues. V was shortened by 3 bases and J by 4 bases, with 14 bases between the two germline ends. CDR1 SGHRS and CDR2 YFSETQ come from the germline V gene. DNA for the CDR3: TGCGCCAGCAGCTCGCTAGCCACGTCCGGGGCCAACGTCCTGACTTTC. The encoded protein is CASSSLATSGANVLTF. Full variable domain (missing parts from reference TRBV5-1 and TRBJ2-6): KAGVTQTPRYLIKTRGQQVTLSCSPISGHRSVSWYQQTPGQGLQFLFEYFSETQRNKGNFPGRFSGRQFSNSRSEMNVSTLELGDSALYLCASSSLATSGANVLTFGAGSRLTVL.

The CDR3 sequence is CASSSHTYYNEQFF. For the CDR3, the DNA is TGTGCCAGCAGCTCCCACACGTACTACAATGAGCAGTTCTTC. V gene TRBV7-2 combines with J gene TRBJ2-1, with no clear D. CDR1 SGHTA and CDR2 FQGNSA come from the germline V gene. V dropped 4 bases and J dropped 3 bases, with 10 bases sitting between them. CDR3 length: 14 residues.

The chain joins TRBV30 to TRBJ2-3; tentative D call: TRBD1 (6 bases). CDR1 is GTSNPN and CDR2 is SVGIG in the germline V gene (reference sequence). Trimming stripped 6 bases from V and 0 bases from J, with 13 bases between. The CDR3 loop spans 14 amino acids. CDR3 DNA: TGTGCCTGCAGGACAGCCACTAGCACAGATACGCAGTATTTT. Translating gives CACRTATSTDTQYF.

The chain links TRBV5-1 to TRBJ2-5; 8 nucleotides line up with TRBD1. Unmatched junction bases numbered 10, after V lost 4 bases and J lost 5 bases. CDR1 and CDR2 from the germline V gene are SGHRS and YFSETQ. The CDR3 runs to 15 residues. CDR3 in DNA: TGCGCCAGCAGCCCGGCAGGGGGCGCGGGGGAGACCCAGTACTTC. As protein: CASSPAGGAGETQYF.

J is TRBJ2-1 and V is TRBV27; 10 bases map to TRBD2. The CDR3 runs to 15 residues. Germline V CDR1 and CDR2: MNHEY, SMNVEV (reference sequence). The J segment lost 8 bases and the V segment lost 2 bases, leaving 6 bases of the junction unmatched. This chain's CDR3 is CASSLPGLAEDEQFF. DNA of the CDR3: TGTGCCAGCAGTTTACCTGGACTAGCGGAGGATGAGCAGTTCTTC.

The V call is TRBV18, the J call TRBJ1-3, with D unresolved. CDR3 size: 13 residues. Trimming cost V 0 bases and J 5 bases, with 5 bases left between them. Germline V CDR1 and CDR2: KGHSH, LQKENI. CDR3: CASSPPQRNTIYF. Written as DNA, the CDR3 is TGTGCCAGCTCACCACCCCAGAGAAACACCATATATTTT.

The gene calls are TRBV27 and TRBJ1-1; D call uncertain. The CDR3 extends over 14 amino acids. V was cut by 1 base and J by 5 bases, with 11 bases left in between. CDR1 MNHEY and CDR2 SMNVEV come from the germline V gene (reference sequence). The CDR3 region has the DNA TGTGCCAGCAGTTTATACGGGTTTGGTACTGAAGCTTTCTTT. Encoded protein: CASSLYGFGTEAFF.

This chain links TRBV9 with TRBJ2-6; the D is unclear. CDR3 length: 17 amino acids. V lost 2 bases and J lost 0, with 12 bases in between. Germline CDR1 is SGDLS and CDR2 is YYNGEE. CDR3 DNA sequence: TGTGCCAGCAGCGTGCATCGACACATCTCTGGGGCCAACGTCCTGACTTTC. Encoded protein: CASSVHRHISGANVLTF.

The rearrangement joins TRBV7-3 to TRBJ2-1; a possible D gene is TRBD2 (6 bases). CDR1 and CDR2 (germline): SGHTA, FQGTGA. V was pared by 2 bases and J by 2 bases, with 10 bases between. The CDR3 runs 15 residues. In nucleotides, the CDR3 is TGTGCCAGCAGCTTAGGAGGGTCGACCTACAATGAGCAGTTCTTC. Translation: CASSLGGSTYNEQFF.

This chain connects TRBV5-1 to TRBJ2-1, with a tentative D call TRBD2 (5 bases). Germline V CDR1 and CDR2: SGHRS, YFSETQ. Trimming removed 9 bases at V and 7 bases at J, with 17 bases between. The CDR3 has 13 amino acids. CDR3 residues: CATIRPIANEQFF. CDR3 in DNA: TGCGCCACCATTCGACCCATAGCGAATGAGCAGTTCTTC.

V usage is TRBV29-1 and J usage is TRBJ1-4; D is uncertain. Germline V gives CDR1 SQVTM, CDR2 ANQGSEA. This CDR3 has 12 residues. This CDR3 is CTMRGDNEKLFF. CDR3 DNA sequence: TGCACCATGAGAGGAGATAATGAAAAACTGTTTTTT.

The chain combines TRBV6-6 with TRBJ2-5; D is ambiguous. The CDR3 sequence is 11 residues long. V was clipped by 6 bases and J by 1 base, with 3 bases between them. Germline lookup yields CDR1 MNHNY and CDR2 SVGAGI (reference sequence). CDR3 in amino acids: CASRRQETQYF. As DNA, the CDR3 is TGTGCCAGCAGGCGCCAAGAGACCCAGTACTTC.

J is TRBJ2-3 and V is TRBV30; TRBD2 matches at 16 bases. Germline-derived CDR1 and CDR2 are GTSNPN and SVGIG (reference sequence). V shed 2 bases and J 4 bases; nucleotides not matched to a gene: 9. The CDR3 consists of 18 residues. This CDR3 reads CAWSFPGTSGGAADTQYF. The CDR3 DNA follows: TGTGCCTGGAGTTTCCCCGGGACTAGCGGGGGGGCGGCAGATACGCAGTATTTT.

V usage is TRBV7-8 and J usage is TRBJ2-1, with unresolved D. Trimming removed 3 bases from V and 0 bases from J, with 9 bases in between. The germline V gene has CDR1 SGHVS and CDR2 FQNEAQ. This CDR3 spans 15 amino acids. In DNA form, the CDR3 reads TGTGCCAGCAGCTTCCCCCCGAGCTCCTACAATGAGCAGTTCTTC. It translates to CASSFPPSSYNEQFF.